The 2 T cell receptor beta chains below were found in one sample sequenced in a study of T-cell memory formation after mild COVID-19. TCRdb reanalysed the 5' RACE reads using MiXCR and keeps one entry per CDR3 protein. Altogether about 130,000 distinct CDR3 sequences are present, around 15% being singletons, with the ten largest covering 4.5% to 5.5%. Sequenced sample: PBMCs or a T cell subset sorted from them (not recorded which). Receptors were obtained from a young man who had mild COVID-19 (a few samples of this study predate the infection). Cell type and time point are not known.

This sequence joins TRBV5-4 and TRBJ1-2; D unclear. The germline V and J ends were trimmed by 9 bases and 5 bases, with 17 bases remaining between them. The length of the CDR3 is 13 residues. Germline lookup yields CDR1 SGHNT and CDR2 YYREEE (reference sequence). CDR3 residues: CATQRGGKYGYTF. CDR3 nucleotide sequence: TGTGCCACCCAGCGGGGTGGGAAATATGGCTACACCTTC.

J is TRBJ2-3 and V is TRBV4-3, with no clear D. The CDR3 runs 15 residues. Germline assignment: CDR1 LGHNA and CDR2 YSLEER. V was clipped by 0 bases and J by 0 bases, with 7 bases between them. The CDR3 reads CASSQDPSSTDTQYF. In nucleotides, the CDR3 is TGCGCCAGCAGCCAAGATCCCTCCAGCACAGATACGCAGTATTTT.